Shown below are 8 T cell receptor beta chains from a single sample sequenced in a study of blood T cell repertoires in COVID-19. TCRdb keeps only in-frame clones here, not all; method: immunoSEQ multiplex PCR. The data contain about 150,000 clones, 70% to 90% of them singletons. What was sequenced was peripheral blood. These receptors all stem from an elderly woman with COVID-19, enrolled during active disease.

CDR3 residues: CATSRDLWTDTEAFF. Here the CDR3 DNA reads TGTGCCACCAGCAGAGATCTCTGGACAGACACTGAAGCTTTCTTT. The chain uses TRBV15 and TRBJ1-1; possibly TRBD1 for D (6 bases). V lost 0 bases, J lost 3 bases, and 11 bases lay in between. CDR1 and CDR2 (germline): LNHNV, YYDKDF (reference sequence). The CDR3 loop spans 15 amino acids.

The J gene is TRBJ1-1, the V gene TRBV25-1; the match to TRBD1 covers 9 bases. This CDR3 contains 13 residues. The trim removed 6 bases at V and 3 bases at J, leaving 2 bases unmatched. The V gene's germline CDR1 is MGHDK and CDR2 SYGVNS. The CDR3 loop is CASRGQGDTEAFF. The CDR3 DNA reads TGTGCCAGCAGGGGACAGGGTGACACTGAAGCTTTCTTT.

The chain couples TRBV3-1 (or the pseudogene TRBV3-2) to TRBJ2-7; D is perhaps TRBD2 (6 bases). The CDR3 is 16 amino acids. V lost 3 bases to trimming and J lost 4 bases, with 19 bases between them. The germline V gene encodes CDR1 LGHDT and CDR2 YNNKEL (reference sequence). CDR3: CASSQEKGTCHYEQYF. The CDR3 bases are TGTGCCAGCAGCCAGGAGAAGGGGACTTGCCATTACGAGCAGTACTTC.

The V call is TRBV27, the J call TRBJ2-5, with TRBD2 matching over 16 bases. CDR1 is MNHEY, CDR2 SMNVEV, per germline (reference sequence). The V gene end was trimmed by 2 bases and the J gene end by 5 bases; junction bases not matched to a gene: 11. The CDR3 loop spans 19 amino acids. The CDR3 DNA sequence: TGTGCCAGCAGTTTACGGACCGGGACTAGCGGGAGGGCCAGGGAGACCCAGTACTTC. The encoded protein is CASSLRTGTSGRARETQYF.

CDR3 loop: CASITYGLAANEQFF. The CDR3 DNA reads as TGTGCCAGCATAACCTACGGACTAGCGGCCAATGAGCAGTTCTTC. This chain connects TRBV28 to TRBJ2-1, with 10 bases identical to TRBD2. There are 15 residues in the CDR3. CDR1 is MDHEN, CDR2 SYDVKM, per germline. The trim removed 7 bases at V and 6 bases at J, leaving 9 bases unmatched.

The chain carries TRBV28 and TRBJ1-2; no clear D gene. With 5 bases removed from V and 8 bases from J, the gap between germline ends came to 18 bases. Germline V gene lookup returns CDR1 MDHEN and CDR2 SYDVKM. This CDR3 has 14 amino acids. This CDR3 reads CASSPPPPQRGYTF. The CDR3 DNA sequence: TGTGCCAGCAGTCCCCCTCCCCCACAGCGGGGCTACACCTTC.

The chain has TRBV3-1 (or the pseudogene TRBV3-2) and TRBJ1-6, with 10 bases identical to TRBD1. V was clipped by 6 bases and J by 7 bases; unmatched bases: 0. The germline CDR1 and CDR2 sequences are LGHDT and YNNKEL (reference sequence). This CDR3 region has 13 residues. In DNA, the CDR3 is TGTGCCAGCAGGGGACAGGGGAATTCACCCCTCCACTTT. Amino acid sequence: CASRGQGNSPLHF.

The chain has TRBV4-3 and TRBJ1-5; maybe TRBD1 (5 bases). Deletions cut 0 bases from V and 0 bases from J, with 15 bases between. Germline CDR1 and CDR2: LGHNA and YSLEER. The length of the CDR3 is 18 residues. CDR3: CASSQEVYGGNSNQPQHF. DNA of the CDR3: TGCGCCAGCAGCCAAGAAGTATATGGGGGGAATAGCAATCAGCCCCAGCATTTT.